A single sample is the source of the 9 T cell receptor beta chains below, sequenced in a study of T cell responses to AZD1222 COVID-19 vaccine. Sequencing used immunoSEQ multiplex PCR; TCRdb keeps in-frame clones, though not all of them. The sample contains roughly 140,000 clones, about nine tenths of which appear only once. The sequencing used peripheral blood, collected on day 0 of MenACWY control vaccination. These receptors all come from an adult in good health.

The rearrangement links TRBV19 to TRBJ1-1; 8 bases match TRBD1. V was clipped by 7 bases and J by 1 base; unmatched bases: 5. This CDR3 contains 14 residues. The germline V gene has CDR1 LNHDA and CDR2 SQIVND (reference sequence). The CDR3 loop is CASTRDRPNTEAFF. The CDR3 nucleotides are TGTGCCAGTACCCGGGACAGGCCGAACACTGAAGCTTTCTTT. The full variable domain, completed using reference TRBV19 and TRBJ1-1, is DGGITQSPKYLFRKEGQNVTLSCEQNLNHDAMYWYRQDPGQGLRLIYYSQIVNDFQKGDIAEGYSVSREKKESFPLTVTSAQKNPTAFYLCASTRDRPNTEAFFGQGTRLTVV.

CDR3 sequence reads: CASSSSDRGDPYEQYF. Written as DNA, the CDR3 is TGTGCCAGCAGTTCGAGTGACAGGGGAGACCCCTACGAGCAGTACTTC. The chain links TRBV28 to TRBJ2-7; 8 nucleotides align to TRBD1. The trim removed 4 bases at V and 2 bases at J, leaving 10 bases unmatched. The CDR3 consists of 16 residues. Germline V gene lookup returns CDR1 MDHEN and CDR2 SYDVKM. The complete variable domain, with remaining parts taken from reference TRBV28 and TRBJ2-7, reads DVKVTQSSRYLVKRTGEKVFLECVQDMDHENMFWYRQDPGLGLRLIYFSYDVKMKEKGDIPEGYSVSREKKERFSLILESASTNQTSMYLCASSSSDRGDPYEQYFGPGTRLTVT.

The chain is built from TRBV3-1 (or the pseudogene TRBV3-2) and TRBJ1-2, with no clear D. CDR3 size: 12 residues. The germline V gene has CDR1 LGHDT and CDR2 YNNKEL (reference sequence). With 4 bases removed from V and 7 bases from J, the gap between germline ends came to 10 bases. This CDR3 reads CASSLRTSGYTF. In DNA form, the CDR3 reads TGTGCCAGCAGCCTGCGGACGAGTGGCTACACCTTC.

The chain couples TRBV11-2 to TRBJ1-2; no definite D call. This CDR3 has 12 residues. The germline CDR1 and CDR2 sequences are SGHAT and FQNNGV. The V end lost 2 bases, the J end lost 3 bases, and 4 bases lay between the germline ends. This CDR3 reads CASSLWDYGYTF. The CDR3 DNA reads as TGTGCCAGCAGCTTATGGGACTATGGCTACACCTTC.

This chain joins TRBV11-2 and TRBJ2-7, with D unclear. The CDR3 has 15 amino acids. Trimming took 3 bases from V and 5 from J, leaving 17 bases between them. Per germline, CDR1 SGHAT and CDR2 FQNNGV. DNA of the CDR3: TGTGCCAGCAGCTTGCGACTCCTCCGTCCCGACGAGCAGTACTTC. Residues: CASSLRLLRPDEQYF.

CDR3 residues: CASSVIAGGQADTQYF. The CDR3 DNA sequence: TGTGCCAGCAGTGTAATAGCGGGGGGGCAGGCAGATACGCAGTATTTT. The rearrangement links TRBV2 to TRBJ2-3; TRBD2 matches 11 bases. Trimming took 4 bases from V and 4 from J; bases not matched to a gene: 7. The germline gives CDR1 SNHLY, CDR2 FYNNEI. The CDR3 length is 16 residues.

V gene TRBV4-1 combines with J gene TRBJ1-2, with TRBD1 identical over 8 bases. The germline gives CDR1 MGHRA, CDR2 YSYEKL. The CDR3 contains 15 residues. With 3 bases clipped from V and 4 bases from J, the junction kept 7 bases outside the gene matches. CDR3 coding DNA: TGCGCCAGCAGCCAGCGCGGGACAGGCACCTATGGCTACACCTTC. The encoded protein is CASSQRGTGTYGYTF.

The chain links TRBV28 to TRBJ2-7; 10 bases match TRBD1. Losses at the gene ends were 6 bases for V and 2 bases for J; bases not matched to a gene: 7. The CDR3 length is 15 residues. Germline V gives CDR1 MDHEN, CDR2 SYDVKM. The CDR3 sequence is CASRPGTGETYEQYF. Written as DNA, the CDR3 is TGTGCCAGCAGACCCGGGACAGGGGAAACCTACGAGCAGTACTTC.

The CDR3 nucleotides are TGTGCCACTAAGATTAACTATGGCTACACCTTC. Its translation: CATKINYGYTF. This chain connects TRBV5-3 to TRBJ1-2, with D unclear. TRBV5-3 is labeled an ORF, and its function is uncertain. V was cut by 9 bases and J by 1 base, with 7 bases left in between. The CDR3 covers 11 residues.